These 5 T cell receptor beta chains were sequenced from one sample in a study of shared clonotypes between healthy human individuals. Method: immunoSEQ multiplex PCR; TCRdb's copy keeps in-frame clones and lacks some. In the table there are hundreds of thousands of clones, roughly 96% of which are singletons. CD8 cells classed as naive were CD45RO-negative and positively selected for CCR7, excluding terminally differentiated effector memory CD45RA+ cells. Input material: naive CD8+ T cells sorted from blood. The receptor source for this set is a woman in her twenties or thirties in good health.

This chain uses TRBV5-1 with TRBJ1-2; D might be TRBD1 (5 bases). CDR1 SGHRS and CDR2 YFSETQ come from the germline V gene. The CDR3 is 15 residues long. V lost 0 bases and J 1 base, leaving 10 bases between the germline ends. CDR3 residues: CASSLAGASNYGYTF. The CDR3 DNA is TGCGCCAGCAGCTTGGCTGGGGCGAGTAACTATGGCTACACCTTC.

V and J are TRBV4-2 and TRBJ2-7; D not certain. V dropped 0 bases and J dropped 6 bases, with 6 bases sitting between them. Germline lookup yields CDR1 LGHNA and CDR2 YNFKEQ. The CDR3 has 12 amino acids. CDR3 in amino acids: CASSQEKGEQYF. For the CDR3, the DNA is TGTGCCAGCAGCCAAGAAAAGGGCGAGCAGTACTTC.

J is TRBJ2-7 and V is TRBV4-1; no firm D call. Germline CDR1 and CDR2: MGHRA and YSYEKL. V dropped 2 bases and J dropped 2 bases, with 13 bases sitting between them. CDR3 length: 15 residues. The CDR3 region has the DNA TGCGCCAGCAGCCAACGTTCTAATAACCCCTACGAGCAGTACTTC. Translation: CASSQRSNNPYEQYF.

CDR3 protein: CASSSPGFNEQFF. In nucleotides, the CDR3 is TGTGCCAGCAGCTCACCGGGTTTCAATGAGCAGTTCTTC. The chain has TRBV5-4 and TRBJ2-1; no clear D. V dropped 3 bases and J dropped 6 bases, with 10 bases sitting between them. In germline, CDR1 is SGHNT, CDR2 YYREEE (reference sequence). CDR3 length equals 13 residues.

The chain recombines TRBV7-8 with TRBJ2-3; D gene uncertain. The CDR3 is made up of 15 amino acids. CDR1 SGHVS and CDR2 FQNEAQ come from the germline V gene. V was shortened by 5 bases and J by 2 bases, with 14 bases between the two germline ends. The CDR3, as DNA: TGTGCCAGCAGCCCGTCAGTGGTTAACACAGATACGCAGTATTTT. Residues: CASSPSVVNTDTQYF.